This passage covers 10 T cell receptor beta chains from one sample sequenced in a study of brain T cells in children with intractable seizures. Profiled with immunoSEQ multiplex PCR; TCRdb holds only in-frame clones, not every one. The sample shows about 340,000 clones, roughly 92% of them seen only once. Indicated time point: blood from clinic visit 5 months post-surgery; TSC patient then seizure free. Sequencing used peripheral blood, obtained roughly 5 months after surgery. Every receptor here comes from a boy less than two years old with tuberous sclerosis and intractable seizures.

This clone was seen a single time. This chain links TRBV3-1 (or the pseudogene TRBV3-2) with TRBJ2-1, with D possibly TRBD2 on 5 matching bases. Deletions cut 0 bases from V and 13 bases from J, with 13 bases between. CDR3 size: 13 residues. Germline assignment: CDR1 LGHDT and CDR2 YNNKEL (reference sequence). The CDR3 region is CASSQDQRPGQFF. CDR3 bases: TGTGCCAGCAGCCAAGATCAGCGGCCGGGACAGTTCTTC.

V gene TRBV6-5 combines with J gene TRBJ1-3, with 9 bases identical to TRBD1. The trim removed 7 bases at V and 5 bases at J, leaving 9 bases unmatched. This CDR3 comprises 15 residues. Germline V gene lookup returns CDR1 MNHEY and CDR2 SVGAGI. CDR3 in amino acids: CASTSGTGSRNTIYF. For the CDR3, the DNA is TGTGCCAGCACATCCGGGACAGGGTCCCGAAACACCATATATTTT.

The rearrangement links TRBV10-3 to TRBJ1-2; TRBD1 agrees at 7 bases. Germline CDR1 and CDR2: ENHRY and SYGVKD. The CDR3 loop spans 14 amino acids. Losses at the gene ends were 0 bases for V and 2 bases for J; bases not matched to a gene: 0. DNA for the CDR3: TGTGCCATCAGTGAGTCGGACAGGAACTATGGCTACACCTTC. Translated: CAISESDRNYGYTF.

The chain links TRBV7-9 to TRBJ1-3; 7 bases map to TRBD1. CDR3 length: 15 amino acids. The germline V gene has CDR1 SEHNR and CDR2 FQNEAQ (reference sequence). The ends lost 5 bases at V and 3 bases at J; junction bases unmatched: 7. CDR3 nucleotide sequence: TGTGCCAGCAGCCATTCGACAGGGTTTGGAAACACCATATATTTT. It encodes CASSHSTGFGNTIYF.

The V and J genes are TRBV6-5 and TRBJ1-6, with 9 positions matching TRBD1. Per the germline V gene, CDR1 is MNHEY and CDR2 is SVGAGI. With V trimmed by 7 bases and J by 6 bases, 4 bases remained unmatched. CDR3 length equals 14 residues. CDR3 nucleotides: TGTGCCAGCACCGGGACAGGGCCTAATTCACCCCTCCACTTT. Translated: CASTGTGPNSPLHF.

This chain's CDR3 is CASSFLRWGGLNRVLNYGYTF. The CDR3 DNA is TGTGCCAGCAGTTTCCTTCGGTGGGGCGGACTTAACCGTGTACTTAACTATGGCTACACCTTC. The chain links TRBV27 to TRBJ1-2, with D tentatively TRBD1 (5 bases). The CDR3 totals 21 residues. V lost 3 bases, J lost 1 base, and 30 bases lay in between. Germline V gene data show CDR1 as MNHEY and CDR2 as SMNVEV (reference sequence).

The CDR3 nucleotides read TGTGCCAGCAGCACAGGACAGGGTGAAAAACTGTTTTTT. Amino acids: CASSTGQGEKLFF. This chain uses TRBV21-1 with TRBJ1-4; TRBD1 reflects the table's D call only, with no check against the DNA. TRBV21-1 is marked as a pseudogene. The CDR3 runs to 13 residues.

The rearrangement links TRBV12-3 or TRBV12-4 to TRBJ1-6, with D possibly TRBD1 on 6 matching bases. Trimming left V 11 bases short and J 6 bases short, with 11 bases between. The CDR3 sequence is 12 residues long. Here the CDR3 reads CAGGLLNSPLHF. CDR3 sequence (DNA): TGTGCCGGGGGGCTACTTAATTCACCCCTCCACTTT.

This sequence joins TRBV19 and TRBJ1-4; 7 bases agree with TRBD1. This CDR3 is 14 amino acids long. Germline-derived CDR1 and CDR2 are LNHDA and SQIVND (reference sequence). V gave up 7 bases and J gave up 4 bases; unmatched junction bases: 6. The CDR3: CASNLGQNNEKLFF. CDR3 coding DNA: TGTGCCAGTAACCTGGGACAGAATAATGAAAAACTGTTTTTT. The whole variable domain, filled in from reference TRBV19 and TRBJ1-4, reads DGGITQSPKYLFRKEGQNVTLSCEQNLNHDAMYWYRQDPGQGLRLIYYSQIVNDFQKGDIAEGYSVSREKKESFPLTVTSAQKNPTAFYLCASNLGQNNEKLFFGSGTQLSVL.

The J gene is TRBJ1-5, the V gene TRBV6-1; D is ambiguous. The CDR3 totals 17 residues. Germline V gives CDR1 MNHNS, CDR2 SASEGT. V shed 2 bases and J shed 4 bases, with 18 bases lying between them. The CDR3: CASSEPLRVVNNQPQHF. DNA for the CDR3: TGTGCCAGCAGTGAACCCCTTAGAGTAGTGAATAATCAGCCCCAGCATTTT.